This is a list of T cell receptor beta chains from one sample in a study of cytomegalovirus exposure and HLA in healthy donors. Assay used: immunoSEQ multiplex PCR; TCRdb lists only in-frame clones, some missing. This sample yields 200,000 to 250,000 clones, of which more than 65% are seen a single time; roughly 0.62% belongs to the top ten. Input material: PBMCs. All receptors derive from a man aged 18 to 30 in good health and CMV-seronegative. Each CDR3 is given with its conserved first and last residue. D genes are given only for firm matches. Clone size appears in some rows only: once, few, many, or a class for an expanded clone.

clone size	D gene	V gene	J gene	CDR3 DNA	CDR3 protein
once	.	TRBV11-2	TRBJ1-2	TGTGCCAGCAGCTCCCCGAAGGGGAAGAACTATGGCTACACCTTC	CASSSPKGKNYGYTF
.	.	TRBV2	TRBJ1-4	TGTGCCAGCAGTCGGGGTGAAGGAGAAAAACTGTTTTTT	CASSRGEGEKLFF
few	.	TRBV7-9	TRBJ2-3	TGTGCCAGCAGCTTAGGGATAGCTTTAGGGGAAGATACGCAGTATTTT	CASSLGIALGEDTQYF
.	.	TRBV7-9	TRBJ1-1	TGTGCCAGCACCTCAAGAGGGAGGGGGTGGATGAACACTGAAGCTTTCTTT	CASTSRGRGWMNTEAFF
.	.	TRBV5-1	TRBJ1-4	TGCGCCAGCAGCTTGGTACAGGGTGGGGAAAAACTGTTTTTT	CASSLVQGGEKLFF
few	TRBD1	TRBV5-6	TRBJ2-2	TGTGCCAGCAGCTTGGCCGTCTGGACAGGGGCGGCCGGGGAGCTGTTTTTT	CASSLAVWTGAAGELFF
few	.	TRBV12-5	TRBJ1-1	TGTGCTAGTGGTTTAACTTGGACCATCCGAGGACACACGAACACTGAAGCTTTCTTT	CASGLTWTIRGHTNTEAFF
few	TRBD2	TRBV6-5	TRBJ2-7	TGTGCCAGCAGTATACGACTAGCGGGCCCCCTAGAGCAGTACTTC	CASSIRLAGPLEQYF
.	.	TRBV29-1	TRBJ2-7	TGCAGCGTTGACGGAGGGATTGGAGACGAGCAGTACTTC	CSVDGGIGDEQYF
.	.	TRBV7-3	TRBJ2-3	TGTGCCAGCAGCTTAACCGGAGGGAATACGCAGTATTTT	CASSLTGGNTQYF
.	TRBD2	TRBV5-5	TRBJ2-7	TGTGCCAGCAGCTTGTTAGCGGGGACCTACGAGCAGTACTTC	CASSLLAGTYEQYF
.	.	TRBV28	TRBJ2-3	TGTGCCAGCAGTGCCCCAGCAGATACGCAGTATTTT	CASSAPADTQYF
.	.	TRBV5-1	TRBJ1-3	TGCGCCAGCAGCTTGTCGGGGGGCACTGGAAACACCATATATTTT	CASSLSGGTGNTIYF
.	TRBD1	TRBV6-1	TRBJ1-4	TGTGCCAGCAGTCTTATTGGACAGGGTCGCGAAAAACTGTTTTTT	CASSLIGQGREKLFF
.	TRBD2	TRBV27	TRBJ2-1	TGTGCCAGCAGTCTACAAGCGGGAGATGAGCAGTTCTTC	CASSLQAGDEQFF
few	.	TRBV6-4	TRBJ2-1	TGTGCCAGCAGCCCGCGGACTACTAGTTTCAATGAGCAGTTCTTC	CASSPRTTSFNEQFF
.	TRBD1	TRBV7-9	TRBJ1-2	TGTGCCAGCAGCCCCCTCGAGGGGGCAAGATATGGCTACACCTTC	CASSPLEGARYGYTF
few	.	TRBV5-8	TRBJ2-7	TGTGCCAGCAGCTTGTATAGGGGGACGCTCAACGAGCAGTACTTC	CASSLYRGTLNEQYF
.	.	TRBV6-5	TRBJ1-3	TGTGCCAGCAACTCTCCTGGAAACACCATATATTTT	CASNSPGNTIYF
few	TRBD1	TRBV27	TRBJ2-7	TGTGCCAGCAGTTTAGGAGACAGGGGCTACGAGCAGTACTTC	CASSLGDRGYEQYF
.	.	TRBV2	TRBJ2-7	TGTGCCAGCACCTATACCTACGAGCAGTACTTC	CASTYTYEQYF
.	TRBD1	TRBV5-4	TRBJ1-2	TGTGCCAGCAGCTTGGGCCTACAGGGGGCCTATGGCTACACCTTC	CASSLGLQGAYGYTF
.	TRBD1	TRBV5-1	TRBJ2-1	TGCGCCAGCAGCTTCCGGGACAGGGTCGGCAATGAGCAGTTCTTC	CASSFRDRVGNEQFF